Below are 29 T cell receptor beta chains sequenced from a single sample in a study of regulatory and conventional T cells in RAG deficiency. TCRdb's table, derived via immunoSEQ multiplex PCR, lists solely in-frame clones and lacks some. The sample holds around 20,000 clones, 95% to 96% seen once. Genomic DNA came from blood conventional CD4+ T cells gated CD25-low CD127-high. These data are also associated with another study on regulatory T cells. As that report states: Amplification used 52 TRBV primers and 13 TRBJ primers.

Material: CD25- CD4+ T cells sorted from blood. The receptors shown here come from a human donor in good health.

The chain recombines TRBV7-2 with TRBJ2-7; 7 bases match TRBD1. The J segment lost 5 bases and the V segment lost 1 base, leaving 8 bases of the junction unmatched. This CDR3 contains 15 residues. Germline V gene lookup returns CDR1 SGHTA and CDR2 FQGNSA. Written as DNA, the CDR3 is TGTGCCAGCAGCTTAGAAGGGGGCCGTTTGAACGAGCAGTACTTC. Amino acids: CASSLEGGRLNEQYF.

The CDR3 DNA reads as TGTGCCAGCAGCCCCGGAGGAAACTACGAGCAGTACTTC. It encodes CASSPGGNYEQYF. The chain uses TRBV7-7 and TRBJ2-7; D may be TRBD2 (5 bases). The V gene lost 5 bases and the J gene lost 3 bases, with 11 bases spanning the gap. The CDR3 loop spans 13 amino acids. The germline CDR1 and CDR2 sequences are SSHAT and FNYEAQ (reference sequence).

The V gene is TRBV7-2, the J gene TRBJ1-2, with TRBD1 matching over 9 bases. CDR3 size: 15 residues. V lost 3 bases, J lost 0 bases, and 2 bases stayed unmatched. The germline V gene has CDR1 SGHTA and CDR2 FQGNSA. The CDR3 DNA sequence: TGTGCCAGCAGCTTGAGGACAGGGGCTAACTATGGCTACACCTTC. This codes for CASSLRTGANYGYTF. The whole variable domain, filled in from reference TRBV7-2 and TRBJ1-2, reads GAGVSQSPSNKVTEKGKDVELRCDPISGHTALYWYRQSLGQGLEFLIYFQGNSAPDKSGLPSDRFSAERTGGSVSTLTIQRTQQEDSAVYLCASSLRTGANYGYTFGSGTRLTVV.

This clone is medium-sized (0.01 to 0.1%). V usage is TRBV11-3 and J usage is TRBJ2-6; 10 nucleotides agree with TRBD1. Germline CDR1 SGHNT, CDR2 YENEEA. J lost 2 bases, V lost 5 bases, and 9 bases had no gene match. This CDR3 comprises 18 residues. The CDR3 DNA follows: TGTGCCAGCAGCCCCCAGACAGGGGGCTCCCCTGGGGCCAACGTCCTGACTTTC. Its translation: CASSPQTGGSPGANVLTF.

The CDR3 spells CASSKDTRGGYTF. Here the CDR3 DNA reads TGTGCCAGCAGCAAAGATACAAGGGGCGGCTACACCTTC. The chain has TRBV21-1 and TRBJ1-2; TRBD1 is taken as the D call from the table, unchecked against the DNA. TRBV21-1 has pseudogene status. There are 13 residues in the CDR3.

Of note for this clone: The same CDR3 arises from other DNA sequences in this sample as well. CDR3 sequence (DNA): TGTGCCAGCAGATTCCCGGGGAGGAACACTGAAGCTTTCTTT. This sequence encodes CASRFPGRNTEAFF. The gene calls are TRBV5-4 and TRBJ1-1; no definite D call. Germline V gives CDR1 SGHNT, CDR2 YYREEE (reference sequence). V lost 5 bases and J 1 base, leaving 12 bases between the germline ends. There are 14 residues in the CDR3.

The V call is TRBV6-1, the J call TRBJ2-7; D may be TRBD1 (5 bases). With 10 bases removed from V and 7 bases from J, the gap between germline ends came to 26 bases. CDR3 length equals 15 residues. Germline V CDR1 and CDR2: MNHNS, SASEGT. CDR3 sequence reads: CAIKAPGGALLEQYF. CDR3 nucleotide sequence: TGTGCCATCAAGGCCCCGGGTGGGGCCCTCTTGGAGCAGTACTTC.

The gene calls are TRBV5-1 and TRBJ1-2, with 12 bases lining up with TRBD1. The CDR3 consists of 17 residues. V lost 4 bases to trimming and J lost 2 bases; unmatched junction nucleotides: 9. The V gene's germline CDR1 is SGHRS and CDR2 YFSETQ. The CDR3 region is CASSRTGTGGQNYGYTF. The CDR3 DNA sequence: TGCGCCAGCAGCCGAACCGGGACAGGGGGCCAAAACTATGGCTACACCTTC.

The genes are TRBV28 and TRBJ1-3; the D is unclear. Germline CDR1 and CDR2: MDHEN and SYDVKM. V shed 4 bases and J shed 0 bases, with 10 bases lying between them. The CDR3 is 15 amino acids. The CDR3 region is CASSWIRSSGNTIYF. DNA for the CDR3: TGTGCCAGCAGTTGGATCCGGAGCTCTGGAAACACCATATATTTT. The complete variable domain, with remaining parts taken from reference TRBV28 and TRBJ1-3, reads DVKVTQSSRYLVKRTGEKVFLECVQDMDHENMFWYRQDPGLGLRLIYFSYDVKMKEKGDIPEGYSVSREKKERFSLILESASTNQTSMYLCASSWIRSSGNTIYFGEGSWLTVV.

This chain uses TRBV5-4 with TRBJ1-3; tentative D call: TRBD1 (5 bases). The germline V gene has CDR1 SGHNT and CDR2 YYREEE (reference sequence). The CDR3 is 17 amino acids. The V gene lost 0 bases and the J gene lost 0 bases, with 13 bases spanning the gap. The DNA for the CDR3 is TGTGCCAGCAGCTTGGGGGCCGGGGGAGGCTCTGGAAACACCATATATTTT. It is translated as CASSLGAGGGSGNTIYF.

On this clone itself: Other DNA sequences in the sample encode the same CDR3. This chain links TRBV19 with TRBJ1-6, with TRBD1 matching over 7 bases. Per the germline V gene, CDR1 is LNHDA and CDR2 is SQIVND (reference sequence). After removal of 6 bases from V and 10 bases from J, the junction contained 12 bases not matched to a gene. The CDR3 extends over 15 amino acids. This chain's CDR3 is CASRPTGSLGSPLHF. CDR3 nucleotide sequence: TGTGCCAGTAGACCGACAGGGAGCCTTGGATCACCCCTCCACTTT.

This clone appeared a single time. The gene calls are TRBV13 and TRBJ2-7, with D unresolved. With 5 bases removed from V and 2 bases from J, the gap between germline ends came to 13 bases. CDR3 length: 14 amino acids. Germline V gene data show CDR1 as PRHDT and CDR2 as FYEKMQ (reference sequence). CDR3 sequence reads: CASSRWAPAYEQYF. The CDR3, as DNA: TGTGCCAGCAGCCGCTGGGCCCCGGCCTACGAGCAGTACTTC. The whole variable domain, filled in from reference TRBV13 and TRBJ2-7, reads AAGVIQSPRHLIKEKRETATLKCYPIPRHDTVYWYQQGPGQDPQFLISFYEKMQSDKGSIPDRFSAQQFSDYHSELNMSSLELGDSALYFCASSRWAPAYEQYFGPGTRLTVT.

The V gene is TRBV27, the J gene TRBJ1-3; TRBD1 matches at 8 bases. CDR1 is MNHEY and CDR2 is SMNVEV in the germline V gene (reference sequence). The CDR3 totals 15 residues. With 4 bases clipped from V and 2 bases from J, the junction kept 4 bases outside the gene matches. The DNA for the CDR3 is TGTGCCAGCAGTTCGGACAGGGCCCCTGGAAACACCATATATTTT. Amino acids: CASSSDRAPGNTIYF.

V gene TRBV5-4 combines with J gene TRBJ1-3; TRBD1 matches at 8 bases. With 4 bases clipped from V and 0 bases from J, the junction kept 6 bases outside the gene matches. From germline, CDR1 is SGHNT and CDR2 YYREEE (reference sequence). The CDR3 covers 16 residues. Written as DNA, the CDR3 is TGTGCCAGCAGCAGGGGACAGGAACACTCTGGAAACACCATATATTTT. This translates into CASSRGQEHSGNTIYF.

Only one count was recorded for this clone. V is TRBV7-9 and J is TRBJ1-1; D unresolved. The CDR3 consists of 13 residues. The ends were cut back, 2 bases at V and 2 bases at J, with 6 bases in the middle. Germline loops: CDR1 SEHNR, CDR2 FQNEAQ (reference sequence). This chain's CDR3 is CASSLQANTEAFF. CDR3 nucleotides: TGTGCCAGCAGCTTACAGGCAAACACTGAAGCTTTCTTT.

This clone came up once. The chain employs TRBV2 and TRBJ2-7; 7 nucleotides line up with TRBD1. Germline values: CDR1 SNHLY, CDR2 FYNNEI. V gave up 7 bases and J gave up 3 bases; unmatched junction bases: 9. This CDR3 is built from 14 residues. The CDR3 here is CASKAGTAIYEQYF. In DNA form, the CDR3 reads TGTGCCAGCAAGGCCGGGACAGCTATCTACGAGCAGTACTTC. Full variable domain (outside the CDR3, taken from reference TRBV2 and TRBJ2-7): EPEVTQTPSHQVTQMGQEVILRCVPISNHLYFYWYRQILGQKVEFLVSFYNNEISEKSEIFDDQFSVERPDGSNFTLKIRSTKLEDSAMYFCASKAGTAIYEQYFGPGTRLTVT.

V is TRBV9 and J is TRBJ1-3, with D possibly TRBD1 on 5 matching bases. V gave up 3 bases and J gave up 6 bases, with 16 bases separating them. The CDR3 sequence is 15 residues long. Germline lookup yields CDR1 SGDLS and CDR2 YYNGEE. The CDR3 is CASSARVQTSNTIYF. For the CDR3, the DNA is TGTGCCAGCAGCGCCAGGGTGCAGACGTCAAACACCATATATTTT.

The chain recombines TRBV30 with TRBJ1-2; 7 positions match TRBD1. With V trimmed by 3 bases and J by 3 bases, 7 bases remained unmatched. CDR1 GTSNPN and CDR2 SVGIG come from the germline V gene (reference sequence). The CDR3 contains 14 residues. CDR3 coding DNA: TGTGCCTGGAGGCCTCTTGACAGGGACTATGGCTACACCTTC. Protein sequence: CAWRPLDRDYGYTF. The full variable domain, in which reference TRBV30 and TRBJ1-2 provide the parts outside the CDR3, is SQTIHQWPATLVQPVGSPLSLECTVEGTSNPNLYWYRQAAGRGLQLLFYSVGIGQISSEVPQNLSASRPQDRQFILSSKKLLLSDSGFYLCAWRPLDRDYGYTFGSGTRLTVV.

The rearrangement uses TRBV30 and TRBJ1-2, with D possibly TRBD1 on 6 matching bases. This CDR3 spans 14 amino acids. Trimming shortened V by 4 bases and J by 0 bases, and 12 bases separated the two germline ends. CDR1 and CDR2 from the germline V gene are GTSNPN and SVGIG (reference sequence). CDR3 loop: CAWKVTGPNYGYTF. CDR3 bases: TGTGCCTGGAAAGTTACAGGGCCTAACTATGGCTACACCTTC.

This clone was counted a single time. This chain joins TRBV5-6 and TRBJ1-5; D call uncertain. The CDR3 length is 15 residues. Germline CDR1 SGHDT, CDR2 YYEEEE. The V and J ends lost 1 base and 3 bases respectively, with 11 bases between them. The CDR3 coding sequence is TGTGCCAGCAGCTTGAGTATGCGAAACAATCAGCCCCAGCATTTT. Translation gives CASSLSMRNNQPQHF.

The chain couples TRBV6-1 to TRBJ2-2; D possibly corresponds to TRBD1 (6 bases). CDR1 is MNHNS and CDR2 is SASEGT in the germline V gene. The CDR3 has 15 amino acids. V lost 5 bases to trimming and J lost 2 bases, with 12 bases between them. Written as DNA, the CDR3 is TGTGCCAGCAGTTTGGGGACATCCAACACCGGGGAGCTGTTTTTT. Translated: CASSLGTSNTGELFF.

The chain carries TRBV19 and TRBJ1-3, with no clear D. V was trimmed by 6 bases and J by 0 bases, leaving 18 bases between them. Germline CDR1 reads LNHDA; CDR2 reads SQIVND (reference sequence). The CDR3 length is 17 residues. CDR3 protein: CASSPTGKGPSGNTIYF. CDR3 sequence (DNA): TGTGCCAGTAGCCCTACGGGGAAAGGTCCCTCTGGAAACACCATATATTTT.

The J gene is TRBJ2-7, the V gene TRBV21-1; the table's D call, TRBD1, was not checked against the DNA. TRBV21-1 is classified as a pseudogene. The CDR3 sequence is 15 residues long. The CDR3 DNA sequence: TGTGCCAGCAGCGGTCTGGGACAGTGCGTCTACGAGCAGTACTTC. Residues: CASSGLGQCVYEQYF.

The rearrangement links TRBV5-1 to TRBJ1-2, with D uncertain. V was pared by 0 bases and J by 0 bases, with 12 bases between. This CDR3 contains 16 residues. CDR1 and CDR2 from the germline V gene are SGHRS and YFSETQ. In DNA, the CDR3 is TGCGCCAGCAGCTTGGCCATCCAGGCCACTAACTATGGCTACACCTTC. It encodes CASSLAIQATNYGYTF.

This chain uses TRBV7-8 with TRBJ2-4, with D uncertain. Trimming pared 5 bases from V and 10 bases from J, leaving 15 bases between. The CDR3 has 13 residues. Germline lookup yields CDR1 SGHVS and CDR2 FQNEAQ. CDR3 sequence reads: CASSPNRKDIQYF. Written as DNA, the CDR3 is TGTGCCAGCAGCCCAAACAGAAAGGATATTCAGTACTTC.

The chain recombines TRBV28 with TRBJ1-1; tentatively, D is TRBD1 (6 bases). Between the trimmed V and J ends, which lost 8 bases and 0 bases, there was a span of 13 bases. CDR3 length equals 14 residues. Germline V gene lookup returns CDR1 MDHEN and CDR2 SYDVKM. CDR3 sequence: CASDSGQMNTEAFF. DNA for the CDR3: TGTGCCAGCGATTCGGGACAAATGAACACTGAAGCTTTCTTT. Filled out from reference TRBV28 and TRBJ1-1, the complete variable domain reads DVKVTQSSRYLVKRTGEKVFLECVQDMDHENMFWYRQDPGLGLRLIYFSYDVKMKEKGDIPEGYSVSREKKERFSLILESASTNQTSMYLCASDSGQMNTEAFFGQGTRLTVV.

The chain couples TRBV9 to TRBJ1-1; 8 nucleotides line up with TRBD1. Germline V gene sequence: CDR1 SGDLS, CDR2 YYNGEE. The V and J ends lost 4 bases and 4 bases, in that order; junction bases with no gene match: 6. The length of the CDR3 is 14 residues. CDR3 amino acids: CASSSRTGTTEAFF. The CDR3 DNA is TGTGCCAGCAGCTCGCGGACAGGGACCACTGAAGCTTTCTTT.

The J gene is TRBJ1-2, the V gene TRBV10-3; 7 nucleotides align to TRBD1. Looked up from germline, CDR1 is ENHRY and CDR2 is SYGVKD. The CDR3 is made up of 12 amino acids. V lost 7 bases to trimming and J lost 5 bases; unmatched junction nucleotides: 4. The CDR3 DNA follows: TGTGCCATCAATGCAGGGGGTTATGGCTACACCTTC. Translation: CAINAGGYGYTF.

The chain recombines TRBV4-1 with TRBJ2-3; D is possibly TRBD1 (6 bases). V lost 4 bases to trimming and J lost 1 base, with 12 bases between them. CDR3 size: 15 residues. Germline CDR1 is MGHRA and CDR2 is YSYEKL. Here the CDR3 reads CASSRTGTGTDTQYF. The CDR3 DNA is TGCGCCAGCAGCCGTACAGGGACGGGCACAGATACGCAGTATTTT.